The sequence of this TCR beta chain was determined in a study of glioma-infiltrating T cells after dendritic cell vaccination (dated by TCRdb to 2016 to 2017). Regarding the study in general: The cohort comprised approximately 15 glioblastoma patients from Phase I and II dendritic cell vaccination trials, 9 newly diagnosed and 6 with recurrent disease. Between the early 2000s and the early 2010s, patients were given autologous tumor lysate-pulsed dendritic cell vaccination. The vaccine consisted of monocyte-derived dendritic cells cultured seven to eight days with IL-4 and GM-CSF, then pulsed overnight with autologous tumor lysate. Patients received three intradermal dendritic cell vaccine injections at biweekly intervals in the arm below the axilla. Tumor-infiltrating lymphocyte content was quantified and tumor and blood repertoires were compared in dendritic cell-vaccinated glioblastoma patients by deep sequencing of TCR beta CDR3 regions. Survival after dendritic cell vaccination was correlated with TCR sequencing metrics, including TIL content and tumor-blood repertoire overlap. The study at large found these results: No direct relationship between TCR clonality and survival was found, suggesting that a diverse polyclonal response may matter. The TCR overlap response model with three groups was called speculative and said to need prospective validation. The cohort was small and heterogeneous, with few patients having full blood and tumor sets and even fewer initial-recurrent tumor pairs. Longer time to progression and overall survival after dendritic cell vaccination were predicted by higher estimated pretreatment TIL content.

Note on this clone: No cognate antigen has been identified for it. Base qualities were left out, and no much larger clone turns up one base away.

A distance of 11 bases separates the germline ends of V and J, which lose 5 bases and 4 bases respectively. CDR1 and CDR2 are drawn from the germline V gene: MNHNS, SASEGT. The CDR3 runs 14 amino acids, cysteine and phenylalanine included. Of all the DNA, just the CDR3 is kept, 42 bases in frame from base 1. To be selected, patients needed enough residual fresh-frozen tumor tissue and more than two years of available survival data. An isocitrate dehydrogenase mutation was not carried by any of the glioblastoma patients, although molecular status was otherwise variable. PBMC collection took place before vaccination, two weeks after the third vaccination, and at tumor progression if progression occurred. The Qiagen DNeasy Blood extraction Kit was used for extraction of genomic DNA. TCRB CDR3 regions were amplified from around 2.1 ug genomic DNA, or all available DNA if less, using the immunoSEQ assay. The multiplex PCR relied on 60 forward primers for TCR V beta segments and 13 reverse primers for J beta segments. To estimate reads per starting template, synthetic control templates were spiked into each sample at limiting dilution. The Illumina HiSeq System generated 87 bp sequencing reads. Concerning the study's data processing: To remove PCR and sequencing errors, closely related sequences were merged with a nearest neighbor algorithm. TCR overlap was defined as the percentage of unique tumor TCR beta sequences that were also present in the same patient's peripheral blood. Not all clones reach the TCRdb copy of this immuneACCESS table, which keeps in-frame sequences only. Checked studies attribute under half of the gap to unresolved V genes and leave the rest unexplained. Clonal size and the V and J genes are those of that table, whereas D and trimming came from the DNA. Counted in this sample were about 67,000 clones; approximately 80% of them appeared once. The top ten clonotypes cover roughly 7.9% of the sample.

The clonotype was recovered from a human donor with glioblastoma. The sequencing here drew on blood, taken before dendritic cell vaccination. The rearranged segments are TRBV6-1 and TRBJ1-4; no D gene is confidently identified. CDR3 sequence: CASSSLTYNEKLFF. The nucleotide sequence is TGTGCCAGCAGTTCCTTGACTTATAATGAAAAACTGTTTTTT.